The 30 T cell receptor beta chains reported below all come from one sample, sequenced in a study of blood T cell repertoires in COVID-19. Sequencing was performed with immunoSEQ multiplex PCR; in TCRdb, only in-frame clones are kept and a portion is missing. The sample lists approximately 130,000 clones, roughly 79% occurring once. Sequenced material: peripheral blood. The receptors derive from a human donor in a cohort sampled during active COVID-19.

The rearrangement links TRBV6-5 to TRBJ1-2; D gene unclear. V lost 7 bases and J lost 0, with 12 bases in between. CDR3 size: 14 residues. Germline V gene data show CDR1 as MNHEY and CDR2 as SVGAGI. CDR3 coding DNA: TGTGCCAGCAACTTTGAGGGTTCTAACTATGGCTACACCTTC. As protein: CASNFEGSNYGYTF.

The rearrangement links TRBV25-1 to TRBJ1-2; a possible D gene is TRBD1 (6 bases). The germline CDR1 and CDR2 sequences are MGHDK and SYGVNS. V was shortened by 4 bases and J by 8 bases, with 20 bases between the two germline ends. The CDR3 contains 15 residues. The CDR3 DNA follows: TGTGCCAGCAGTGTGAATGGGGGCCCCAGAGTGGGCTACACCTTC. It translates to CASSVNGGPRVGYTF.

This clone was detected once. The V call is TRBV11-2, the J call TRBJ2-3, with 8 bases identical to TRBD2. The germline V gene has CDR1 SGHAT and CDR2 FQNNGV. Unmatched junction bases numbered 9, after V lost 1 base and J lost 0 bases. CDR3 length equals 18 residues. The CDR3 is CASSLVARSGGSTDTQYF. CDR3 DNA: TGTGCCAGCAGCTTAGTAGCTCGCTCGGGGGGGAGCACAGATACGCAGTATTTT.

The chain combines TRBV10-1 with TRBJ2-3; D is unclear. Trimming took 2 bases from V and 3 from J, leaving 3 bases between them. The germline V gene has CDR1 WNHNN and CDR2 SYGVQD (reference sequence). This CDR3 comprises 12 residues. This CDR3 is CASSELTDTQYF. The CDR3 DNA is TGCGCCAGCAGTGAGCTTACAGATACGCAGTATTTT.

The chain is built from TRBV12-5 and TRBJ2-7, with 7 nucleotides matching TRBD1. The CDR3 length is 17 residues. The germline gives CDR1 LGHNT, CDR2 FRNRAP. After removal of 7 bases from V and 2 bases from J, the junction contained 17 bases not matched to a gene. The CDR3, as DNA: TGTGCTAGTGCCGTGGCCCGGGACAGTAACCTGACCTACGAGCAGTACTTC. Residues: CASAVARDSNLTYEQYF. Together with reference TRBV12-5 and TRBJ2-7, the CDR3 gives the full variable domain: DARVTQTPRHKVTEMGQEVTMRCQPILGHNTVFWYRQTMMQGLELLAYFRNRAPLDDSGMPKDRFSAEMPDATLATLKIQPSEPRDSAVYFCASAVARDSNLTYEQYFGPGTRLTVT.

The V gene is TRBV28, the J gene TRBJ1-4; D remains unclear. Trimming removed 3 bases at V and 6 bases at J, with 5 bases between. Germline V gives CDR1 MDHEN, CDR2 SYDVKM. CDR3 length: 12 amino acids. CDR3 residues: CASSFLYEKLFF. The CDR3 nucleotides are TGTGCCAGCAGTTTCCTTTATGAAAAACTGTTTTTT.

V and J are TRBV29-1 and TRBJ2-3; 9 bases are shared with TRBD2. CDR1 and CDR2 (germline): SQVTM, ANQGSEA. The CDR3 has 16 residues. V shed 4 bases, J shed 0 bases, and the junction held 8 bases outside the gene matches. The chain's CDR3 is CSVVGRGGPSTDTQYF. In DNA form, the CDR3 reads TGCAGCGTTGTAGGGCGGGGGGGACCTAGCACAGATACGCAGTATTTT.

The chain recombines TRBV5-1 with TRBJ1-1; possibly TRBD1 for D (6 bases). V was shortened by 3 bases and J by 0 bases, with 18 bases between the two germline ends. This CDR3 is built from 17 residues. Looked up from germline, CDR1 is SGHRS and CDR2 is YFSETQ. This chain's CDR3 is CASSWAGAGIMNTEAFF. DNA of the CDR3: TGCGCCAGCAGCTGGGCAGGGGCCGGGATCATGAACACTGAAGCTTTCTTT.

This rearrangement joins TRBV28 to TRBJ2-5, with 8 bases that match TRBD1. The germline gives CDR1 MDHEN, CDR2 SYDVKM. This CDR3 is built from 15 residues. V shed 5 bases, J shed 7 bases, and the junction held 12 bases outside the gene matches. In DNA, the CDR3 is TGTGCCAGCAGTCTTTCAGGGGGCTATGTCGGGACCCAGTACTTC. Protein product: CASSLSGGYVGTQYF.

This chain joins TRBV6-6 and TRBJ2-5; maybe TRBD2 (5 bases). Germline CDR1 and CDR2: MNHNY and SVGAGI (reference sequence). This CDR3 spans 16 amino acids. The ends were cut back, 8 bases at V and 1 base at J, with 20 bases in the middle. CDR3 nucleotide sequence: TGTGCCAGCGCACCCCCTTCAGCGAGCGGCCAAGAGACCCAGTACTTC. The encoded protein is CASAPPSASGQETQYF.

The V and J genes are TRBV28 and TRBJ2-5, with TRBD1 matching 9 bases. CDR1 MDHEN and CDR2 SYDVKM come from the germline V gene. The CDR3 contains 14 residues. The J segment lost 2 bases and the V segment lost 6 bases, leaving 4 bases of the junction unmatched. This chain's CDR3 is CASSRDREQETQYF. The DNA for the CDR3 is TGTGCCAGCAGCCGGGACAGGGAACAAGAGACCCAGTACTTC.

The chain has TRBV27 and TRBJ1-5, with 9 bases identical to TRBD1. The CDR3 has 14 residues. Germline CDR1 MNHEY, CDR2 SMNVEV (reference sequence). V trimming: 6 bases; J trimming: 9 bases; junction bases outside the gene matches: 9. The CDR3 reads CASSPGQGIGPQHF. Here the CDR3 DNA reads TGTGCCAGCAGCCCGGGACAGGGAATCGGGCCCCAGCATTTT.

The gene calls are TRBV4-2 and TRBJ1-6, with TRBD1 matching over 9 bases. The CDR3 is 16 amino acids. The J segment lost 5 bases and the V segment lost 0 bases, leaving 2 bases of the junction unmatched. Germline loops: CDR1 LGHNA, CDR2 YNFKEQ. The CDR3 coding sequence is TGTGCCAGCAGCCAAGATGGGACAGGGAATAATTCACCCCTCCACTTT. It codes for CASSQDGTGNNSPLHF.

The table lists this clone with a count of one. CDR3 sequence (DNA): TGCGCCAGCAGCTACATAGCGGGGGCCAACACCGGGGAGCTGTTTTTT. This gives the protein CASSYIAGANTGELFF. J is TRBJ2-2 and V is TRBV5-1; 9 nucleotides agree with TRBD2. The germline CDR1 and CDR2 sequences are SGHRS and YFSETQ. The ends lost 3 bases at V and 2 bases at J; junction bases unmatched: 5. The CDR3 has 16 residues. The variable domain in full, completed from reference TRBV5-1 and TRBJ2-2, reads KAGVTQTPRYLIKTRGQQVTLSCSPISGHRSVSWYQQTPGQGLQFLFEYFSETQRNKGNFPGRFSGRQFSNSRSEMNVSTLELGDSALYLCASSYIAGANTGELFFGEGSRLTVL.

The sample holds a few counts of this clone. The J gene is TRBJ1-5, the V gene TRBV5-1; TRBD1 is a possible D gene (5 bases). This CDR3 comprises 13 residues. With 0 bases removed from V and 4 bases from J, the gap between germline ends came to 5 bases. CDR1 is SGHRS, CDR2 YFSETQ, per germline. The CDR3 DNA reads TGCGCCAGCAGCTTGGGACAGAATCAGCCCCAGCATTTT. Its protein product is CASSLGQNQPQHF.

The chain uses TRBV18 and TRBJ1-4, with D tentatively TRBD1 (6 bases). V was shortened by 3 bases and J by 3 bases, with 8 bases between the two germline ends. Germline CDR1 and CDR2: KGHSH and LQKENI. This CDR3 is 14 amino acids long. CDR3 amino acids: CASSPRGSNEKLFF. Written as DNA, the CDR3 is TGTGCCAGCTCACCGAGGGGGTCTAATGAAAAACTGTTTTTT.

V gene TRBV10-3 combines with J gene TRBJ2-5; 8 bases align to TRBD2. The ends lost 0 bases at V and 7 bases at J; junction bases unmatched: 10. The CDR3 sequence is 16 residues long. Germline V gene sequence: CDR1 ENHRY, CDR2 SYGVKD. Here the CDR3 reads CAISESGGGTDGTQYF. The CDR3, as DNA: TGTGCCATCAGTGAGTCGGGCGGGGGGACCGACGGGACCCAGTACTTC.

V is TRBV7-3 and J is TRBJ2-1; 11 bases fit TRBD1. The CDR3 has 15 amino acids. V lost 5 bases to trimming and J lost 10 bases; unmatched junction nucleotides: 10. CDR1 is SGHTA and CDR2 is FQGTGA in the germline V gene. The CDR3 here is CASSQGTGGASEQFF. The CDR3, as DNA: TGTGCCAGCAGCCAGGGGACAGGGGGAGCGAGCGAGCAGTTCTTC.

The V call is TRBV24-1, the J call TRBJ2-3; 9 positions match TRBD1. Germline V gives CDR1 KGHDR, CDR2 SFDVKD. The CDR3 contains 16 residues. Unmatched junction bases numbered 5, after V lost 3 bases and J lost 2 bases. The CDR3 here is CATSDPGTGYTDTQYF. DNA for the CDR3: TGTGCCACCAGTGATCCCGGGACAGGGTACACAGATACGCAGTATTTT.

The chain carries TRBV9 and TRBJ2-7, with D tentatively TRBD1 (6 bases). V was trimmed by 4 bases and J by 3 bases, leaving 14 bases between them. This CDR3 is built from 14 residues. Germline lookup yields CDR1 SGDLS and CDR2 YYNGEE. CDR3 residues: CASSRGGVLYEQYF. The DNA of the CDR3 is TGTGCCAGCAGCAGAGGGGGAGTTCTCTACGAGCAGTACTTC.

This clone was detected a few times. The chain carries TRBV7-9 and TRBJ1-1; a weak D match, TRBD1 (5 bases). This CDR3 has 15 residues. V was trimmed by 6 bases and J by 2 bases, leaving 16 bases between them. CDR1 and CDR2 from the germline V gene are SEHNR and FQNEAQ (reference sequence). The CDR3 sequence: CASSLRTSFNTEAFF. CDR3 sequence (DNA): TGTGCCAGCAGTCTCAGGACAAGTTTTAACACTGAAGCTTTCTTT.

The rearrangement uses TRBV19 and TRBJ1-1; 8 bases are shared with TRBD1. In germline, CDR1 is LNHDA, CDR2 SQIVND (reference sequence). The CDR3 is made up of 17 amino acids. V shed 6 bases and J 2 bases; nucleotides not matched to a gene: 14. The CDR3 nucleotides read TGTGCCAGTAGCCCTGGACAGGGAGGGTATCGTAACACTGAAGCTTTCTTT. This translates into CASSPGQGGYRNTEAFF.

This clone appeared a single time. The CDR3 region has the DNA TGTGCCAGCAGCTTAGTGGCTAGCGGGCTCCAAGAGACCCAGTACTTC. Its protein product is CASSLVASGLQETQYF. V is TRBV7-6 and J is TRBJ2-5; 8 positions agree with TRBD2. The V gene's germline CDR1 is SGHVS and CDR2 FNYEAQ. The CDR3 runs 16 residues. V shed 1 base and J 1 base; nucleotides not matched to a gene: 5. Complete variable domain (other parts from reference TRBV7-6 and TRBJ2-5): GAGVSQSPRYKVTKRGQDVALRCDPISGHVSLYWYRQALGQGPEFLTYFNYEAQQDKSGLPNDRFSAERPEGSISTLTIQRTEQRDSAMYRCASSLVASGLQETQYFGPGTRLLVL.

The chain employs TRBV7-9 and TRBJ1-2; 11 positions agree with TRBD1. This CDR3 has 17 residues. V gave up 5 bases and J gave up 7 bases; unmatched junction bases: 15. The germline V gene has CDR1 SEHNR and CDR2 FQNEAQ (reference sequence). Written as DNA, the CDR3 is TGTGCCAGCAGCCGGGCGGGACAGGGGGACCTGAAGTCTGGCTACACCTTC. This translates into CASSRAGQGDLKSGYTF. The variable domain in full, with the rest retrieved from reference TRBV7-9 and TRBJ1-2, is DTGVSQNPRHKITKRGQNVTFRCDPISEHNRLYWYRQTLGQGPEFLTYFQNEAQLEKSRLLSDRFSAERPKGSFSTLEIQRTEQGDSAMYLCASSRAGQGDLKSGYTFGSGTRLTVV.

This chain connects TRBV5-4 to TRBJ1-2; perhaps TRBD1 as D (5 bases). Trimming left V 2 bases short and J 10 bases short, with 21 bases between. Germline V CDR1 and CDR2: SGHNT, YYREEE (reference sequence). The CDR3 is 15 residues long. The CDR3 DNA reads as TGTGCCAGCAGCTTCCTTTCTATGGCAGGGAGGGACTACACCTTC. Its translation: CASSFLSMAGRDYTF.

The DNA of the CDR3 is TGCGCCAGCAGTGTACCGCGGGGTCCACCTATCCCCCCCCAAGAGACCCAGTACTTC. It is translated as CASSVPRGPPIPPQETQYF. The rearrangement links TRBV10-2 to TRBJ2-5, with TRBD2 as a possible D gene (6 bases). Germline V gene data show CDR1 as WSHSY and CDR2 as SAAADI. CDR3 length equals 19 residues. The V end was cut by 4 bases, the J end by 1 base, with 25 bases between.

The chain joins TRBV11-2 to TRBJ1-5; D is perhaps TRBD1 (5 bases). The V end lost 4 bases, the J end lost 5 bases, and 18 bases lay between the germline ends. The CDR3 covers 16 residues. CDR1 and CDR2 from the germline V gene are SGHAT and FQNNGV. The DNA of the CDR3 is TGTGCCAGCAGCTGGAGGGACCCCCGGACGGATCAGCCCCAGCATTTT. This sequence encodes CASSWRDPRTDQPQHF.

DNA of the CDR3: TGTGCCAGCAGCTTAGGGGGCCCAGATACGCAGTATTTT. Translated, it gives CASSLGGPDTQYF. The chain links TRBV5-4 to TRBJ2-3; 7 nucleotides match TRBD1. CDR3 length equals 13 residues. V dropped 2 bases and J dropped 4; count of bases not matched to a gene: 1. The germline V gene encodes CDR1 SGHNT and CDR2 YYREEE (reference sequence).

The V gene is TRBV3-1 (or the pseudogene TRBV3-2), the J gene TRBJ2-5; a possible D gene is TRBD2 (6 bases). Germline CDR1 reads LGHDT; CDR2 reads YNNKEL (reference sequence). The length of the CDR3 is 17 residues. The germline V and J ends were trimmed by 0 bases and 1 base, with 15 bases remaining between them. As DNA, the CDR3 is TGTGCCAGCAGCCAAGAAATAGGTAGCGGAGTCCAAGAGACCCAGTACTTC. Translated: CASSQEIGSGVQETQYF.

The chain combines TRBV10-3 with TRBJ1-1; D gene ambiguous. The CDR3 is made up of 14 amino acids. V gave up 4 bases and J gave up 10 bases, with 19 bases separating them. In germline, CDR1 is ENHRY, CDR2 SYGVKD. CDR3 nucleotide sequence: TGTGCCATCAGTGGACTAGACGCCCCCCAGCCAGCTTTCTTT. Its protein is CAISGLDAPQPAFF.